Described below is a single T cell receptor (beta chain) sequence and its context. Antigen specificity is unknown. The source of the sample is a study of T cell responses to AZD1222 COVID-19 vaccine. Study-level results: Vaccination with two AZD1222 doses was followed by a rise in Spike-specific TCR breadth and depth. Reportedly, close to half of spike-specific TCRs are directed against unmutated variant regions. Donors, mostly white British, included more females; clonal diversity was possibly underestimated.

Method: immunoSEQ multiplex PCR; TCRdb's copy keeps in-frame clones and lacks some. The sample has 120,000 or so clones, 75% to 90% seen once. The clonotype originates from an adult in good health. This specimen consisted of peripheral blood, obtained on day 0 of MenACWY control vaccination.

In nucleotides, the CDR3 is TGTGCCAGCAGCCCCGGCCGGTCGCCCCGGGACACTGAAGCTTTCTTT. It encodes CASSPGRSPRDTEAFF. V and J are TRBV11-3 and TRBJ1-1; no reliable D call. Trimming pared 5 bases from V and 3 bases from J, leaving 19 bases between. The CDR3 totals 16 residues. CDR1 and CDR2 from the germline V gene are SGHNT and YENEEA.